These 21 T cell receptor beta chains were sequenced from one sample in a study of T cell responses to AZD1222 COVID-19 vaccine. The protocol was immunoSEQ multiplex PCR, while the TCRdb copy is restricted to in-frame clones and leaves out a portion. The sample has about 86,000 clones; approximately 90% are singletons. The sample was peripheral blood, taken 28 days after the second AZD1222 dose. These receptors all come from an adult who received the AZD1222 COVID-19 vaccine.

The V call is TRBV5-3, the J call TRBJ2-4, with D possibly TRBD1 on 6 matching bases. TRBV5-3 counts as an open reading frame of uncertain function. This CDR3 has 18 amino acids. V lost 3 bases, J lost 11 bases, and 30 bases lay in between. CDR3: CARSSQRPRDTSLGVQYF. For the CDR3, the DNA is TGTGCCAGAAGCTCCCAAAGACCCCGGGACACTTCCCTTGGGGTTCAGTACTTC.

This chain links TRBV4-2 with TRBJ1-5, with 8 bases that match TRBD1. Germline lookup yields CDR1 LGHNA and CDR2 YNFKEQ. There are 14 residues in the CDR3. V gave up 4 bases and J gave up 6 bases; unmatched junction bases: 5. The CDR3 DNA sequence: TGTGCCAGCAGCCGAGGACAGGGTGGTCAGCCCCAGCATTTT. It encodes CASSRGQGGQPQHF.

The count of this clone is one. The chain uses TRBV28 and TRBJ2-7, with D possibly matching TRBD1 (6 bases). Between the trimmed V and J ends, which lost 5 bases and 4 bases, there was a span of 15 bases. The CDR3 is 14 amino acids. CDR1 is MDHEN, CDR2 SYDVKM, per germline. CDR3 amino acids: CASSKDRKLYEQYF. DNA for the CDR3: TGTGCCAGCAGTAAGGACAGAAAGTTATACGAGCAGTACTTC.

CDR3 residues: CASSLQGGFFTDTQYF. The CDR3 coding sequence is TGTGCCAGCAGCTTACAAGGCGGGTTCTTCACAGATACGCAGTATTTT. This chain links TRBV11-2 with TRBJ2-3, with D tentatively TRBD2 (5 bases). The germline V gene has CDR1 SGHAT and CDR2 FQNNGV. CDR3 length equals 16 residues. The V and J ends lost 2 bases and 2 bases respectively, with 14 bases between them.

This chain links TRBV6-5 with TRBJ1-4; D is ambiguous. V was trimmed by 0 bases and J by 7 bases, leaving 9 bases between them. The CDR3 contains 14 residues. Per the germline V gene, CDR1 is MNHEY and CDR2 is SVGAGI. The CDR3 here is CASSYSLDPEKLFF. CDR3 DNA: TGTGCCAGCAGTTACTCGTTGGACCCTGAAAAACTGTTTTTT.

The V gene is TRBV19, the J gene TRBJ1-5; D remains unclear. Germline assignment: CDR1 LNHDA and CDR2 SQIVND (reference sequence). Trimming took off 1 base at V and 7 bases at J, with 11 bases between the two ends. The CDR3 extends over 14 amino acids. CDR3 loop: CASSIVAGVQPQHF. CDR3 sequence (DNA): TGTGCCAGTAGTATAGTAGCGGGTGTCCAGCCCCAGCATTTT.

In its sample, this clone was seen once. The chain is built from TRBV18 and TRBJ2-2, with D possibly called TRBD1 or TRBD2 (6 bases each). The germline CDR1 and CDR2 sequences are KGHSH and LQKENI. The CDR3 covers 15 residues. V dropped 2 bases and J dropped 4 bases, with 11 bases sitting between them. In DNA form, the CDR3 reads TGTGCCAGCTCACCATCCGGGGGCGTCACCGGGGAGCTGTTTTTT. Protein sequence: CASSPSGGVTGELFF.

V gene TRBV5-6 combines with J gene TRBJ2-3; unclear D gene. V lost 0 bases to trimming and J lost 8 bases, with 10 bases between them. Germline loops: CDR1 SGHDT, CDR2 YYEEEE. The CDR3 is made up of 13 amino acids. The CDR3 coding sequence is TGTGCCAGCAGCTTGGCCCCGATTCCTACGCAGTATTTT. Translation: CASSLAPIPTQYF.

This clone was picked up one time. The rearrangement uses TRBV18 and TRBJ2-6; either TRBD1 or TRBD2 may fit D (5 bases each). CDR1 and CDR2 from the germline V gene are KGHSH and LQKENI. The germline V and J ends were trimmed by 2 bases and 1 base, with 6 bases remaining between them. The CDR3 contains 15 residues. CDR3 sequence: CASSPGGSGANVLTF. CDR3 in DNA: TGTGCCAGCTCACCAGGGGGATCTGGGGCCAACGTCCTGACTTTC.

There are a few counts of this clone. The DNA for the CDR3 is TGTGCCAGCAGTTATACACCGAACACTGAAGCTTTCTTT. Protein product: CASSYTPNTEAFF. The chain recombines TRBV2 with TRBJ1-1; D ambiguous. Trimming took 5 bases from V and 1 from J, leaving 8 bases between them. Germline values: CDR1 SNHLY, CDR2 FYNNEI. This CDR3 has 13 residues. Combining the CDR3 with reference TRBV2 and TRBJ1-1 gives the whole variable domain EPEVTQTPSHQVTQMGQEVILRCVPISNHLYFYWYRQILGQKVEFLVSFYNNEISEKSEIFDDQFSVERPDGSNFTLKIRSTKLEDSAMYFCASSYTPNTEAFFGQGTRLTVV.

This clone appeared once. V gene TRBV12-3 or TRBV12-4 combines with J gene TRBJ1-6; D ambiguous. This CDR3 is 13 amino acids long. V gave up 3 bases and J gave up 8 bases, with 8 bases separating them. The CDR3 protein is CASSFDGYSPLHF. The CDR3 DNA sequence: TGTGCCAGCAGTTTTGACGGATATTCACCCCTCCACTTT.

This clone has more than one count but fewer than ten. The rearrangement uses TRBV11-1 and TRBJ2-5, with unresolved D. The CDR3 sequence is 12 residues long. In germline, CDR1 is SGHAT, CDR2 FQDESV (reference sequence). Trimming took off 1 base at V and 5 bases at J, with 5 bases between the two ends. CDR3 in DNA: TGTGCCAGCAGCTTAGGGGTCGAGACCCAGTACTTC. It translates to CASSLGVETQYF.

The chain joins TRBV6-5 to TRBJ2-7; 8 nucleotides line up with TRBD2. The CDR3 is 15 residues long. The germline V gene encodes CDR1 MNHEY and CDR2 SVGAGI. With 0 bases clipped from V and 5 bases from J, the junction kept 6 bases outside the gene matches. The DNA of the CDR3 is TGTGCCAGCAGTTACTCGGCGGGGGGAGGCGACGAGCAGTACTTC. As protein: CASSYSAGGGDEQYF.

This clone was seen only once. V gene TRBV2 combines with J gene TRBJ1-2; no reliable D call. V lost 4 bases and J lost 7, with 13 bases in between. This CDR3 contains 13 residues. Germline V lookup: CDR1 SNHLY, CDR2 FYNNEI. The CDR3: CASSGGRSTGYTF. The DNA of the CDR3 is TGTGCCAGCAGTGGGGGTAGGTCCACTGGCTACACCTTC. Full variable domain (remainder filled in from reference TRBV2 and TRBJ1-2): EPEVTQTPSHQVTQMGQEVILRCVPISNHLYFYWYRQILGQKVEFLVSFYNNEISEKSEIFDDQFSVERPDGSNFTLKIRSTKLEDSAMYFCASSGGRSTGYTFGSGTRLTVV.

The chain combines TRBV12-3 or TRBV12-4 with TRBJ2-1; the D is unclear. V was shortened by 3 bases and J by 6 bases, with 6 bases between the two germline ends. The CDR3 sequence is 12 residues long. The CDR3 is CASSFTSNEQFF. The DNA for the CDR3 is TGTGCCAGCAGTTTTACCTCCAATGAGCAGTTCTTC.

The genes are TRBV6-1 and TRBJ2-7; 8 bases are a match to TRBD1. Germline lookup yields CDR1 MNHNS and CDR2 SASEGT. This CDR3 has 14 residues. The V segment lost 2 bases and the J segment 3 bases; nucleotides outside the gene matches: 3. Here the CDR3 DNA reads TGTGCCAGCAGTGAAACCGGGACAGGCTACGAGCAGTACGTC. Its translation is CASSETGTGYEQYV.

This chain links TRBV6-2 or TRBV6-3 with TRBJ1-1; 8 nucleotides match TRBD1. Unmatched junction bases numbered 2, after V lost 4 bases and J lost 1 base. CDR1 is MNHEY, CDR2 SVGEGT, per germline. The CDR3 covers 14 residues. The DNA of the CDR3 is TGTGCCAGCAGTTCACAGGGGGGGAACACTGAAGCTTTCTTT. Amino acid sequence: CASSSQGGNTEAFF.

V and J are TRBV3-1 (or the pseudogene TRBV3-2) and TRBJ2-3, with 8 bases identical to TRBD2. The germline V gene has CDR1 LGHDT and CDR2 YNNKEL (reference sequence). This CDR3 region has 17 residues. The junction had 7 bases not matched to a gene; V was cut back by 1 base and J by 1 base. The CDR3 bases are TGTGCCAGCAGCCAAGCGGTCGGGGGGGCCGGCACAGATACGCAGTATTTT. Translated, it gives CASSQAVGGAGTDTQYF.

The CDR3 region is CASSVGQGEGPETQYF. The CDR3 nucleotides are TGTGCCAGCAGCGTAGGTCAGGGGGAGGGTCCGGAGACCCAGTACTTC. V gene TRBV9 combines with J gene TRBJ2-5; D is tentatively TRBD1 or TRBD2 (7 bases each). The germline V and J ends were trimmed by 0 bases and 5 bases, with 17 bases remaining between them. This CDR3 is 16 amino acids long. CDR1 and CDR2 (germline): SGDLS, YYNGEE.

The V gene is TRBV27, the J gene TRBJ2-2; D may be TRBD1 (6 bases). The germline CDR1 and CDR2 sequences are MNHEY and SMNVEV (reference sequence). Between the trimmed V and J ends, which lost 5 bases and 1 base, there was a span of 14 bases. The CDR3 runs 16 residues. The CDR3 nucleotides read TGTGCCAGCAGTCTACCCGCGACAGGGAACACCGGGGAGCTGTTTTTT. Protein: CASSLPATGNTGELFF.

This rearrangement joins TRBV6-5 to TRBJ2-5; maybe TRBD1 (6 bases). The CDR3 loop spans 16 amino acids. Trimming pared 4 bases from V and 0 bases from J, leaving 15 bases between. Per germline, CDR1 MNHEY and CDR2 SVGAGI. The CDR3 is CASSSSWTVYQETQYF. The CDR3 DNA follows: TGTGCCAGCAGTTCATCCTGGACAGTTTACCAAGAGACCCAGTACTTC.